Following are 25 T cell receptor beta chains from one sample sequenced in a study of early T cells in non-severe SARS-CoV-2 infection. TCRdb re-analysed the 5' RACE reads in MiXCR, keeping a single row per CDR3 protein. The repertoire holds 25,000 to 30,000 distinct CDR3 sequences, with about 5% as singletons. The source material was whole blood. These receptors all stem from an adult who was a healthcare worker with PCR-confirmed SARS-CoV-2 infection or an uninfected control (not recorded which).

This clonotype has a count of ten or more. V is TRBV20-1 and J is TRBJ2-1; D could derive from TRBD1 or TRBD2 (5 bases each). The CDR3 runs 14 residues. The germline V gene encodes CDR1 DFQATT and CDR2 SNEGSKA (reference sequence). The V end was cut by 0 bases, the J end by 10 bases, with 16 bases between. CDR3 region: CSARDFHGGREQFF. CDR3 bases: TGCAGTGCTAGAGACTTCCATGGGGGACGAGAGCAGTTCTTC.

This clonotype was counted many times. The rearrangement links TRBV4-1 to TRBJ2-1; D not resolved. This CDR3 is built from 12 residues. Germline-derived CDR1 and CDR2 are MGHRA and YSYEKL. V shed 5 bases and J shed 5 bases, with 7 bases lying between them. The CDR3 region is CASSSEDNEQFF. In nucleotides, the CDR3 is TGCGCCAGCAGCTCAGAGGACAATGAGCAGTTCTTC.

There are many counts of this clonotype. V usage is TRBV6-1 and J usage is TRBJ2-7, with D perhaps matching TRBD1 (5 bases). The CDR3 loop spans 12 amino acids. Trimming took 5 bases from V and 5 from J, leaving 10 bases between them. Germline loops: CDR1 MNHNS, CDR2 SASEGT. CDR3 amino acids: CASSPQGHEQYF. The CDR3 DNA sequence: TGTGCCAGCAGTCCCCAGGGCCACGAGCAGTACTTC.

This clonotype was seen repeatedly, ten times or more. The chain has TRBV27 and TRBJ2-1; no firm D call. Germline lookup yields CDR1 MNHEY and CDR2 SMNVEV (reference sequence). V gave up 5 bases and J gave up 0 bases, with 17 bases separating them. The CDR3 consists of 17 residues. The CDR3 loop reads CASSTLRTDRSYNEQFF. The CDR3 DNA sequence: TGTGCCAGCAGTACCCTGAGGACCGATCGCTCCTACAATGAGCAGTTCTTC.

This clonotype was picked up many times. The CDR3 nucleotides are TGCGCCAGCAGCTTGGGGACAGGGGCGTTCACTGAAGCTTTCTTT. This sequence encodes CASSLGTGAFTEAFF. The gene calls are TRBV5-1 and TRBJ1-1, with TRBD1 matching 9 bases. Germline-derived CDR1 and CDR2 are SGHRS and YFSETQ. The V gene end was trimmed by 0 bases and the J gene end by 4 bases; junction bases not matched to a gene: 4. The CDR3 loop spans 15 amino acids.

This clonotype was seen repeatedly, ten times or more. The CDR3: CSARQGYGYTF. The CDR3 coding sequence is TGCAGCGCACGACAGGGGTATGGCTACACCTTC. This chain connects TRBV29-1 to TRBJ1-2; TRBD1 matches 8 bases. Germline CDR1 SQVTM, CDR2 ANQGSEA. V lost 7 bases to trimming and J lost 5 bases; unmatched junction nucleotides: 3. The CDR3 has 11 residues. Looking up the rest from reference TRBV29-1 and TRBJ1-2 gives the full variable domain: SAVISQKPSRDICQRGTSLTIQCQVDSQVTMMFWYRQQPGQSLTLIATANQGSEATYESGFVIDKFPISRPNLTFSTLTVSNMSPEDSSIYLCSARQGYGYTFGSGTRLTVV.

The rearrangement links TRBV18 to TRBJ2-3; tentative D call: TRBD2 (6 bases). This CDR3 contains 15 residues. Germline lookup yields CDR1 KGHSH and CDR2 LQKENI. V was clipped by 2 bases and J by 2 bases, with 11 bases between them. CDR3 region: CASSPDPGVTDTQYF. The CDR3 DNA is TGTGCCAGCTCACCAGATCCGGGAGTCACAGATACGCAGTATTTT.

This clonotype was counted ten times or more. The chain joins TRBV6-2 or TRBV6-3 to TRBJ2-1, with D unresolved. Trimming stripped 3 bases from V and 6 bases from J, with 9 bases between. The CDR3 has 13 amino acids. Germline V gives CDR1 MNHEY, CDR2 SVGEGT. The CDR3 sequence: CASSYSDPNEQFF. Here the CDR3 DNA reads TGTGCCAGCAGTTATTCAGACCCCAATGAGCAGTTCTTC.

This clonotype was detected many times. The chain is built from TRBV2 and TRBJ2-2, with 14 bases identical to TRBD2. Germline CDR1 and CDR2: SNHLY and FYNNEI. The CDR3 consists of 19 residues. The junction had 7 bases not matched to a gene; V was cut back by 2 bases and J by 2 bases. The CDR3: CASSEIGTSGGLNTGELFF. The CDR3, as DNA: TGTGCCAGCAGTGAAATAGGGACTAGCGGGGGCCTAAACACCGGGGAGCTGTTTTTT.

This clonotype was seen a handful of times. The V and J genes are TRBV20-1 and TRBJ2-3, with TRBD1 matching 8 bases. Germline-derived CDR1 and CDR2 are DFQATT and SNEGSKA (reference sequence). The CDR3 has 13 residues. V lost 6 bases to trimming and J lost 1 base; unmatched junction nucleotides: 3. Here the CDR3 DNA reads TGCAGTGCCCCGACAGGGGGCACAGATACGCAGTATTTT. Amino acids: CSAPTGGTDTQYF.

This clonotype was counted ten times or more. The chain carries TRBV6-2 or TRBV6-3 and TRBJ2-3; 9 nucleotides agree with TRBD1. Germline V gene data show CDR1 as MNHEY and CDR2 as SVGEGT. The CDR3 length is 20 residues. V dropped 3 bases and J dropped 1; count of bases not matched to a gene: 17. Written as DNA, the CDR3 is TGTGCCAGCAGTTATCCCACCGACTTGGGGACAGGGCCAGGCACAGATACGCAGTATTTT. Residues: CASSYPTDLGTGPGTDTQYF.

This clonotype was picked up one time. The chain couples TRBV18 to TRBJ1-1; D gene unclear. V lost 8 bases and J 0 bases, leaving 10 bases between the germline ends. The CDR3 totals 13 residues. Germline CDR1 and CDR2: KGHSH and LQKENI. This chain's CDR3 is CASRRGMNTEAFF. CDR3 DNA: TGTGCCAGCCGCCGGGGAATGAACACTGAAGCTTTCTTT.

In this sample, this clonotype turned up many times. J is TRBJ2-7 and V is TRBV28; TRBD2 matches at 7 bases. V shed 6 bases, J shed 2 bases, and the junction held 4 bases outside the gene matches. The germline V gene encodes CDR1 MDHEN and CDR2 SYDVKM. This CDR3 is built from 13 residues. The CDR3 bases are TGTGCCAGCAGACCTAGCGGACCCTACGAGCAGTACTTC. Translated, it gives CASRPSGPYEQYF.

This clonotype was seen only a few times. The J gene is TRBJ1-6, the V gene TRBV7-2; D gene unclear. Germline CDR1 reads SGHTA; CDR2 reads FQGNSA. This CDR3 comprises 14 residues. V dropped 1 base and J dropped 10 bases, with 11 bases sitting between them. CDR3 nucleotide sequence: TGTGCCAGCAGCTTAGTGCCGTTGGAGTCACCCCTCCACTTT. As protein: CASSLVPLESPLHF.

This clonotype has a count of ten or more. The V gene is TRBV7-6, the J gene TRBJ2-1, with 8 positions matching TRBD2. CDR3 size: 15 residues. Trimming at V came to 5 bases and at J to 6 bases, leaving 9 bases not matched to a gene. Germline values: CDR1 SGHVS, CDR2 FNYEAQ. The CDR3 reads CASSLTGGRSNEQFF. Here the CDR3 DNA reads TGTGCCAGCAGCCTAACGGGGGGGCGGAGCAATGAGCAGTTCTTC.

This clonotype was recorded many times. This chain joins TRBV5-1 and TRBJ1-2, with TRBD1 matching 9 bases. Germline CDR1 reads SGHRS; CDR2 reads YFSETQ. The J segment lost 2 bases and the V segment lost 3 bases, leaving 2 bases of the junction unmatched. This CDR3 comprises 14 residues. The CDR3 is CASSSTGGNYGYTF. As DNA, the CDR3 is TGCGCCAGCAGCTCCACAGGGGGCAACTATGGCTACACCTTC.

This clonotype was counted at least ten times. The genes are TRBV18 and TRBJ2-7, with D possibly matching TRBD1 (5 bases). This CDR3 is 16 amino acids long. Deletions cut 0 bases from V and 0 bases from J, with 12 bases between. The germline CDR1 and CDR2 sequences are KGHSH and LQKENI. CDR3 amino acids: CASSPPGRTRSYEQYF. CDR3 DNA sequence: TGTGCCAGCTCACCACCGGGGCGTACCCGCTCCTACGAGCAGTACTTC. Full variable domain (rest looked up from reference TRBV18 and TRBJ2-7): NAGVMQNPRHLVRRRGQEARLRCSPMKGHSHVYWYRQLPEEGLKFMVYLQKENIIDESGMPKERFSAEFPKEGPSILRIQQVVRGDSAAYFCASSPPGRTRSYEQYFGPGTRLTVT.

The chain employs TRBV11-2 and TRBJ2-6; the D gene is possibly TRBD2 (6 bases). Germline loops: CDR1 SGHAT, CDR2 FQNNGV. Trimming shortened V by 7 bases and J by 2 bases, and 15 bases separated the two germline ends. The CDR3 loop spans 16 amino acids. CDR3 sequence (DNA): TGTGCCAGCAAAGCAGTCCGCGGGGCTGGGGCCAACGTCCTGACTTTC. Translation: CASKAVRGAGANVLTF. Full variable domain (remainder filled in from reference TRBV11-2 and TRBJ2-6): EAGVAQSPRYKIIEKRQSVAFWCNPISGHATLYWYQQILGQGPKLLIQFQNNGVVDDSQLPKDRFSAERLKGVDSTLKIQPAKLEDSAVYLCASKAVRGAGANVLTFGAGSRLTVL.

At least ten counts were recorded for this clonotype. The CDR3 bases are TGTGCCAGCATGGACAGGCGGATTGGAAACACCGGGGAGCTGTTTTTT. Translation: CASMDRRIGNTGELFF. The chain carries TRBV5-4 and TRBJ2-2, with 7 bases fitting TRBD1. The CDR3 runs to 16 residues. Trimming cost V 6 bases and J 2 bases; bases outside gene matches: 10. CDR1 SGHNT and CDR2 YYREEE come from the germline V gene (reference sequence).

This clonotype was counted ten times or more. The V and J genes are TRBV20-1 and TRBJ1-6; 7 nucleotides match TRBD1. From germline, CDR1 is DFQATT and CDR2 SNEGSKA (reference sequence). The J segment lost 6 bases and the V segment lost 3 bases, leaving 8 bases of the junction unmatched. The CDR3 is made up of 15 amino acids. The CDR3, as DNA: TGCAGTGCTAGGGGGCAGGGGGATTTTAATTCACCCCTCCACTTT. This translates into CSARGQGDFNSPLHF.

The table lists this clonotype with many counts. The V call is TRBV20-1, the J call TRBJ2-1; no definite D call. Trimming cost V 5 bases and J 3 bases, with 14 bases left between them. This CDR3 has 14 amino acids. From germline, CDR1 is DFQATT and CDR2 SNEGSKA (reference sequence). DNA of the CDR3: TGCAGTGCTGGGCTAGTAACCCACTACAATGAGCAGTTCTTC. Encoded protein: CSAGLVTHYNEQFF.

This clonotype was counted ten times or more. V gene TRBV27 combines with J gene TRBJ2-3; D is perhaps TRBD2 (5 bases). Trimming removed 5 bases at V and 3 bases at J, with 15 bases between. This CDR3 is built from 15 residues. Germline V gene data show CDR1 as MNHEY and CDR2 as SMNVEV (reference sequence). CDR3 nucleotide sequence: TGTGCCAGCAGTCGTCGGGGTCTCGAGACAGATACGCAGTATTTT. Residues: CASSRRGLETDTQYF.

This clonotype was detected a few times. This chain's CDR3 is CASSLLGNQPQHF. In DNA form, the CDR3 reads TGTGCCAGCAGTTTGCTGGGGAATCAGCCCCAGCATTTT. The chain is built from TRBV27 and TRBJ1-5; D not resolved. Trimming stripped 3 bases from V and 4 bases from J, with 7 bases between. This CDR3 is built from 13 residues. Looked up from germline, CDR1 is MNHEY and CDR2 is SMNVEV (reference sequence).

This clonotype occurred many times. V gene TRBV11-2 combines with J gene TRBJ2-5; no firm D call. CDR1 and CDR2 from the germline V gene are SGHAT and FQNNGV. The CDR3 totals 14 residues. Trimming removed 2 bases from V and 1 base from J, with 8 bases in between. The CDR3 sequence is CASSLFALQETQYF. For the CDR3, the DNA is TGTGCCAGCAGCTTATTCGCGCTCCAAGAGACCCAGTACTTC.

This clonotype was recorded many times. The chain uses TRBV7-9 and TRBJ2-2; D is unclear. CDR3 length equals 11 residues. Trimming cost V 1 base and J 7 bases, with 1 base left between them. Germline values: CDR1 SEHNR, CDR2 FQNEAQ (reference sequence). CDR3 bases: TGTGCCAGCAGCTTAGTCGGGGAGCTGTTTTTT. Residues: CASSLVGELFF. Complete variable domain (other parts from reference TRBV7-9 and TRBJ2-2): DTGVSQNPRHKITKRGQNVTFRCDPISEHNRLYWYRQTLGQGPEFLTYFQNEAQLEKSRLLSDRFSAERPKGSFSTLEIQRTEQGDSAMYLCASSLVGELFFGEGSRLTVL.